The present T cell receptor beta chain was sequenced within a study of blood T cells in healthy people across ages. Whole-study context: Template switching retrieved approximately one barcoded beta molecule for each two T cells.

Overall study results and limits: A strong correlation between TCR beta diversity and naive T cell percentage was seen.

The second PCR ran 7 to 11 cycles with a sample-barcoded 5' primer and J-beta primers. Each cDNA molecule was tagged by a template-switch adaptor that had 12 random nucleotides. MiXCR, run by TCRdb on the 5' RACE reads, gives a single entry per CDR3 protein. The sample records hundreds of thousands of distinct CDR3 sequences, roughly 20% being singletons. Comment on this clonotype: Its target is not known.

This TCR was sampled from a man between 65 and 85 years old in good health. Sequencing was performed on blood.

The CDR3 sequence is CSARATRGAYNEQFF. CDR3 bases: TGCAGTGCTAGAGCGACTAGAGGAGCCTACAATGAGCAGTTCTTC. V and J are TRBV20-1 and TRBJ2-1; D might be TRBD2 (6 bases). Germline values: CDR1 DFQATT, CDR2 SNEGSKA (reference sequence). Trimming removed 1 base from V and 2 bases from J, with 12 bases in between. This CDR3 region has 15 residues.